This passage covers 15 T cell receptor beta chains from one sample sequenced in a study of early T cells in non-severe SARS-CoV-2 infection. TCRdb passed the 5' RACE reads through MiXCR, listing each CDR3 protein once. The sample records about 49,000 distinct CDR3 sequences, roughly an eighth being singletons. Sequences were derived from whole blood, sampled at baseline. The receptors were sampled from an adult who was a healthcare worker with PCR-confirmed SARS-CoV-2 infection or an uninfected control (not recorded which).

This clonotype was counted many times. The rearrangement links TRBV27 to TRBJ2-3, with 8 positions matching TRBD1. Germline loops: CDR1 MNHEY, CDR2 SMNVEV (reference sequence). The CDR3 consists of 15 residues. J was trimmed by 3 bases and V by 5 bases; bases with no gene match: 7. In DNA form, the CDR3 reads TGTGCCAGCAGTCCGGACAGGGTTGGGACAGATACGCAGTATTTT. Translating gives CASSPDRVGTDTQYF.

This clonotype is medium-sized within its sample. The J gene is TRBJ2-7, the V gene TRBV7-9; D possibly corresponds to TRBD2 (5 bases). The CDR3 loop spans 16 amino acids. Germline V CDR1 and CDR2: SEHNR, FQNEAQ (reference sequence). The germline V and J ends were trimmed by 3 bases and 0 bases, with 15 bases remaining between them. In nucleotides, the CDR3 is TGTGCCAGCAGCTTTGAGGGTACTTTGAGCTCCTACGAGCAGTACTTC. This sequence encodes CASSFEGTLSSYEQYF. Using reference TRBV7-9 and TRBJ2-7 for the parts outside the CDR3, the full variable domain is DTGVSQNPRHKITKRGQNVTFRCDPISEHNRLYWYRQTLGQGPEFLTYFQNEAQLEKSRLLSDRFSAERPKGSFSTLEIQRTEQGDSAMYLCASSFEGTLSSYEQYFGPGTRLTVT.

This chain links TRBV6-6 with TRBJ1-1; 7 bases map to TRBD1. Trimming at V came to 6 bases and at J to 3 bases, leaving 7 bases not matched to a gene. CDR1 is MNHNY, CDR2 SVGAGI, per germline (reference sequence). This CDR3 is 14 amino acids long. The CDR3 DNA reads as TGTGCCAGCAGGCCACAGGGGCAAGACACTGAAGCTTTCTTT. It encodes CASRPQGQDTEAFF.

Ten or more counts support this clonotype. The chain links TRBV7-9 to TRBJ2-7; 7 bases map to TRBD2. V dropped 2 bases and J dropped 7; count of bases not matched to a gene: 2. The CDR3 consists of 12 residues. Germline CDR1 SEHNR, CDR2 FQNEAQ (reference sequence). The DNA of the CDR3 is TGTGCCAGCAGCTTATGGGGGGGTGAGCAGTACTTC. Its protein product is CASSLWGGEQYF.

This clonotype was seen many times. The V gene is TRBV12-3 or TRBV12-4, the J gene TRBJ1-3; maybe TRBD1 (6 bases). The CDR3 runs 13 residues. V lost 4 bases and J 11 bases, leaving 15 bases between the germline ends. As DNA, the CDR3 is TGTGCCAGCAGTTCTGGGGGCCCAGGCGCCATATATTTT. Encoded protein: CASSSGGPGAIYF.

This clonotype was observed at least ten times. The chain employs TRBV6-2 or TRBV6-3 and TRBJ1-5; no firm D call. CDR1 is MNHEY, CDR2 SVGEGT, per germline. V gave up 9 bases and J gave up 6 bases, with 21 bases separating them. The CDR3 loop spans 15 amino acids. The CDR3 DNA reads TGTGCCAGTACAACCTTGGACGCTACGGGTCAGCCCCAGCATTTT. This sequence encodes CASTTLDATGQPQHF.

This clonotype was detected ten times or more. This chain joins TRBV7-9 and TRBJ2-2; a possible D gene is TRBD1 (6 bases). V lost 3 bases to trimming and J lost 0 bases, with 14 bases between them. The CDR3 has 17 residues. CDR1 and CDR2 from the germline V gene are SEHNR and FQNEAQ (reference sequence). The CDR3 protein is CASSFYGGQSNTGELFF. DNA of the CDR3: TGTGCCAGCAGCTTCTATGGAGGACAGTCGAACACCGGGGAGCTGTTTTTT.

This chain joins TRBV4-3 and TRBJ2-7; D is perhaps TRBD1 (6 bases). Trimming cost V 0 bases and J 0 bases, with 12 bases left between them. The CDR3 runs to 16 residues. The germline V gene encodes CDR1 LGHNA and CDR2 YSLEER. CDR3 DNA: TGCGCCAGCAGCCAAGACTATTGGACAGCCTCCTACGAGCAGTACTTC. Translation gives CASSQDYWTASYEQYF.

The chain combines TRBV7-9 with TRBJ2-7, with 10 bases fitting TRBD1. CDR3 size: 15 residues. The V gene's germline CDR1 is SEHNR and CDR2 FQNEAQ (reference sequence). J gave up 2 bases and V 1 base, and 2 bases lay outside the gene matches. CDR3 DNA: TGTGCCAGCAGCTTAGGAGGGACAGGGGCCTACGAGCAGTACTTC. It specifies CASSLGGTGAYEQYF. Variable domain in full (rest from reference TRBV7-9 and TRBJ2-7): DTGVSQNPRHKITKRGQNVTFRCDPISEHNRLYWYRQTLGQGPEFLTYFQNEAQLEKSRLLSDRFSAERPKGSFSTLEIQRTEQGDSAMYLCASSLGGTGAYEQYFGPGTRLTVT.

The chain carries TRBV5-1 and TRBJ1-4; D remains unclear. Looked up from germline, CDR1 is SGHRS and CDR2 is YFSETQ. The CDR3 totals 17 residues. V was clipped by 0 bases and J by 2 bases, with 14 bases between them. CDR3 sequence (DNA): TGCGCCAGCAGCTTGGCCAGGACGGTCAGGACTAATGAAAAACTGTTTTTT. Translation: CASSLARTVRTNEKLFF.

The CDR3 DNA sequence: TGTGCCAGCAGTTACTCGAATTACCAGATCAGGGTTGAGCAGTTCTTC. Amino acids: CASSYSNYQIRVEQFF. The chain employs TRBV6-2 or TRBV6-3 and TRBJ2-1; weak D call: TRBD1 (5 bases). V was clipped by 0 bases and J by 9 bases, with 18 bases between them. The CDR3 has 16 residues. CDR1 MNHEY and CDR2 SVGEGT come from the germline V gene.

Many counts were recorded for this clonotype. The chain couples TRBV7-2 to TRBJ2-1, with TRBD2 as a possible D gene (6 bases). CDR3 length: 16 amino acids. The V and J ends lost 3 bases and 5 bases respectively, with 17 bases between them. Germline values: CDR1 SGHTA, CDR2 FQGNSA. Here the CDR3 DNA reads TGTGCCAGCAGCTTCTCCCCCCTCCTAGCGAACAATGAGCAGTTCTTC. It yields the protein CASSFSPLLANNEQFF.

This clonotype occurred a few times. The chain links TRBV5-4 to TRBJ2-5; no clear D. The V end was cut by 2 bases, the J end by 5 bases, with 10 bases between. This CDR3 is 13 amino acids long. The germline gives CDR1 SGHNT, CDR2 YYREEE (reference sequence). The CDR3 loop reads CASSLAPPETQYF. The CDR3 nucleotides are TGTGCCAGCAGCTTAGCCCCTCCGGAGACCCAGTACTTC.

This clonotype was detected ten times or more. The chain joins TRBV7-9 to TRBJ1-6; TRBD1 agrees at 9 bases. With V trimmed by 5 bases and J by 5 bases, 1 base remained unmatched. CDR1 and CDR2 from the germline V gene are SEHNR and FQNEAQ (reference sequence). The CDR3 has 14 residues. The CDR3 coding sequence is TGTGCCAGCAGCCGGGACAGGGATAATTCACCCCTCCACTTT. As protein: CASSRDRDNSPLHF.

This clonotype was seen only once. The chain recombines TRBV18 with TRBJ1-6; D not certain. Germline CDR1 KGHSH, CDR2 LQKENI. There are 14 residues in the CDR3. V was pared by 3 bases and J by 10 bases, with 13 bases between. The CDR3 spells CASSPTPGKSPLHF. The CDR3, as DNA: TGTGCCAGCTCACCCACCCCGGGAAAGTCACCCCTCCACTTT.